This T cell receptor (beta chain) was recovered during a study of T and B cells in COVID-19 patients. As for the study in general: Blood was sampled from COVID-19 patients who were either actively infected or recovered. Of about 22 active-infection patients, 15 to 18 carried comorbidities linked to unfavorable COVID-19 outcome. Median age was 34 years in the recovered cohort and 67 years in the active-infection cohort.

Germline V lookup: CDR1 SGHRS, CDR2 YFSETQ. The length of the CDR3 is 17 residues. V shed 0 bases and J shed 5 bases, with 20 bases lying between them. Multiplex PCR with BIOMED2 TRB-A/B primer pools amplified TRB rearrangements. TCRdb analysed the multiplex PCR reads with MiXCR anew, one entry per CDR3 protein. The sample lists thousands of distinct CDR3 sequences; 25% to 30% were seen once. Blood genomic DNA input for TRB amplification was 250-500 ng. A few counts support this clonotype. Its antigen is not identified. Study-level points and caveats: In COVID-19 patients, T cell receptor beta variable and joining gene use was reportedly strongly skewed.

The material sequenced was blood. This TCR came from a human donor who had recovered from COVID-19. The rearrangement joins TRBV5-1 to TRBJ2-5; possible D gene TRBD2, 5 bases. The CDR3: CASSLGGIGLKRETQYF. In DNA form, the CDR3 reads TGCGCCAGCAGCTTGGGAGGGATTGGCTTAAAGAGGGAGACCCAGTACTTC.